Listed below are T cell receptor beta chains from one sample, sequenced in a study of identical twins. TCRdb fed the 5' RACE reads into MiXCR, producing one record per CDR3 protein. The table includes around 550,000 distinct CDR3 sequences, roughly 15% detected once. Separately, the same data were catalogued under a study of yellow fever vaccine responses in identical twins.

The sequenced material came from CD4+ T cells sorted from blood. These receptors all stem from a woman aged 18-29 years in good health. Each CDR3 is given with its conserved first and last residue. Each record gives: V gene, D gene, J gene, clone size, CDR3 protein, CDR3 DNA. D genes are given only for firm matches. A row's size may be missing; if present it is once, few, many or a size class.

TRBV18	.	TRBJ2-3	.	CASSPIRASADTQYF	TGTGCCAGCTCACCAATCCGGGCTTCCGCGGATACGCAGTATTTT
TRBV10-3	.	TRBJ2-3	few	CAISARADTQYF	TGTGCCATCAGTGCTCGAGCAGATACGCAGTATTTT
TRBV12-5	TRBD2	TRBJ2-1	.	CASGLRGLALYNEQFF	TGTGCTAGTGGTTTAAGGGGACTAGCCCTATACAATGAGCAGTTCTTC
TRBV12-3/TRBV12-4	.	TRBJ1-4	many	CASGSGTSEKLFF	TGTGCCAGCGGGTCCGGGACATCGGAAAAACTGTTTTTT
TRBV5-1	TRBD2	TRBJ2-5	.	CASSTGLAGRALQETQYF	TGCGCCAGCAGCACGGGACTAGCGGGAAGAGCCCTCCAAGAGACCCAGTACTTC
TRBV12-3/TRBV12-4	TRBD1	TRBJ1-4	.	CASKPSTQGANEKLFF	TGTGCCAGCAAACCCTCTACCCAGGGGGCGAATGAAAAACTGTTTTTT
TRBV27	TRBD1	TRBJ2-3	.	CASSLSQGAQQDTQYF	TGTGCCAGCAGTTTGTCGCAGGGGGCGCAACAAGATACGCAGTATTTT
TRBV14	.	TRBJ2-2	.	CASSQVGAGELFF	TGTGCCAGCAGCCAAGTGGGGGCCGGGGAGCTGTTTTTT
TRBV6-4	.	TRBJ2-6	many	CASSRQNSGANVLTF	TGTGCCAGCAGTCGACAGAACTCTGGGGCCAACGTCCTGACTTTC
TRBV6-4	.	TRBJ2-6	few	CASSEGHLASGANVLTF	TGTGCCAGCAGTGAAGGACATTTGGCCTCTGGGGCCAACGTCCTGACTTTC
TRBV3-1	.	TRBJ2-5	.	CACGSGAKVGETQYF	TGTGCCTGCGGCTCAGGGGCCAAGGTAGGAGAGACCCAGTACTTC
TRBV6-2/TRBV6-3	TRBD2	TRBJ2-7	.	CASRKGLAASYEQYF	TGTGCCAGCAGAAAGGGACTAGCGGCATCCTACGAGCAGTACTTC
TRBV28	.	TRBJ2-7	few	CASSYGIPYEQYF	TGTGCCAGCAGTTATGGGATCCCCTACGAGCAGTACTTC
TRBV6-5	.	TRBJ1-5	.	CASSNRDNQPQHF	TGTGCCAGCAGTAACAGGGACAATCAGCCCCAGCATTTT
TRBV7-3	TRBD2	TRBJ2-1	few	CASSLQAGGSYNEQFF	TGTGCCAGCAGCCTACAGGCGGGGGGATCCTACAATGAGCAGTTCTTC
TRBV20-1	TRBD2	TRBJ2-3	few	CSAALAGADTQYF	TGCAGTGCCGCCCTAGCGGGGGCAGATACGCAGTATTTT
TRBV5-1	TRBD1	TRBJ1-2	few	CASSFSWEGQNYGYTF	TGCGCCAGCAGCTTCTCGTGGGAGGGACAGAACTATGGCTACACCTTC
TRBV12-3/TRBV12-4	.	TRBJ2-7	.	CASSPSVGAGRSYEQYF	TGTGCCAGCAGTCCTTCGGTCGGGGCGGGGCGCTCCTACGAGCAGTACTTC
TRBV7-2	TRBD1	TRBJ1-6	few	CASSWESGTAYNSPLHF	TGTGCCAGCAGCTGGGAATCCGGGACAGCCTATAATTCACCCCTCCACTTT
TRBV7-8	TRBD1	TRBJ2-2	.	CASSPGQATGELFF	TGTGCCAGCAGCCCTGGACAGGCCACCGGGGAGCTGTTTTTT
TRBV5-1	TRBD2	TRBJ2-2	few	CASSLGVGLAGAGTGELFF	TGCGCCAGCAGCTTGGGAGTGGGACTAGCGGGGGCCGGCACCGGGGAGCTGTTTTTT
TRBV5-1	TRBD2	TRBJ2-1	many	CASSVTGTSNEQFF	TGCGCCAGCAGCGTCACCGGGACTAGCAATGAGCAGTTCTTC
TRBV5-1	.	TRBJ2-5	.	CASSLAPDSPETQYF	TGCGCCAGCAGCTTGGCTCCGGACTCCCCTGAGACCCAGTACTTC
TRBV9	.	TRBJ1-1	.	CASSVHTGRQNTEAFF	TGTGCCAGCAGCGTCCACACCGGACGGCAAAACACTGAAGCTTTCTTT
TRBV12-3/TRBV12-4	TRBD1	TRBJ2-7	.	CASRATGGNSYEQYF	TGTGCCAGCAGGGCAACAGGGGGTAACTCCTACGAGCAGTACTTC
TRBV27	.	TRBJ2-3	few	CASRGAWGTDTQYF	TGTGCCAGCCGAGGGGCCTGGGGGACAGATACGCAGTATTTT
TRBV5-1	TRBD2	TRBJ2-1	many	CASSLLSGRASEQFF	TGCGCCAGCAGCTTGTTAAGCGGGAGGGCTTCTGAGCAGTTCTTC
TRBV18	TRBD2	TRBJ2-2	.	CASSPRLAEVNTGELFF	TGTGCCAGCTCACCACGGCTAGCGGAAGTAAACACCGGGGAGCTGTTTTTT
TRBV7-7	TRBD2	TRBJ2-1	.	CASSLRLASGDNEQFF	TGTGCCAGCAGCCTCAGGTTGGCTAGCGGGGACAATGAGCAGTTCTTC
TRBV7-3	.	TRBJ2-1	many	CASSLNTQEQFF	TGTGCCAGCAGCTTAAATACCCAGGAGCAGTTCTTC
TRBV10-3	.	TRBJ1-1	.	CASQGTVDTEAFF	TGTGCCTCCCAGGGGACGGTGGACACTGAAGCTTTCTTT
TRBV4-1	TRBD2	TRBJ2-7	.	CASSIALAGGASEQYF	TGCGCCAGCAGCATTGCACTAGCGGGAGGGGCCTCCGAGCAGTACTTC
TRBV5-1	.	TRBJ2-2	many	CASRLGAHDSQVTGELFF	TGCGCCAGCAGATTGGGAGCCCACGACTCCCAGGTCACCGGGGAGCTGTTTTTT
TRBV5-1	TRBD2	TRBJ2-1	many	CASSRGGRNNEQFF	TGCGCCAGCAGCCGGGGGGGGAGGAACAATGAGCAGTTCTTC
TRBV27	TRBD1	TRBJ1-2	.	CASSPPGQGFYGYTF	TGTGCCAGCAGTCCACCGGGACAGGGGTTCTATGGCTACACCTTC
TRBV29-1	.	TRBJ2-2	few	CSAHTGLNTGELFF	TGCAGCGCCCATACAGGACTTAACACCGGGGAGCTGTTTTTT
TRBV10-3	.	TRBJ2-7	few	CAISAGTSSYEQYF	TGTGCCATCAGCGCCGGGACGAGCTCCTACGAGCAGTACTTC
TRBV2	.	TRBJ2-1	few	CASSVEKGVYNEQFF	TGTGCCAGCAGTGTGGAGAAAGGGGTTTACAATGAGCAGTTCTTC
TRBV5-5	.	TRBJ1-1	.	CASSLAYLGTEAFF	TGTGCCAGCAGCTTGGCCTATTTAGGCACTGAAGCTTTCTTT
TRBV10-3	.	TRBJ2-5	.	CAISESQGGKTQYF	TGTGCCATCAGTGAGTCCCAGGGAGGAAAGACCCAGTACTTC
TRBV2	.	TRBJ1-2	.	CASSDSGGYGYTF	TGTGCCAGCAGTGACTCCGGGGGCTATGGCTACACCTTC
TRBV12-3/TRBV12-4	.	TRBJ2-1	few	CASSFRTTDNEQFF	TGTGCCAGCAGTTTCAGGACAACCGACAATGAGCAGTTCTTC
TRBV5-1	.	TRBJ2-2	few	CASKPAITGELFF	TGCGCCAGCAAGCCTGCAATTACCGGGGAGCTGTTTTTT
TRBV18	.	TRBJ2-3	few	CASSPAEAWGTDTQYF	TGTGCCAGCTCACCAGCGGAAGCCTGGGGGACAGATACGCAGTATTTT
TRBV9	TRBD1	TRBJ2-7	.	CASSVGPTGGPYEQYF	TGTGCCAGCAGCGTAGGACCGACAGGGGGTCCATACGAGCAGTACTTC
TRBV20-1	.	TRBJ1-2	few	CSARDGYGYTF	TGCAGTGCTAGAGATGGCTATGGCTACACCTTC
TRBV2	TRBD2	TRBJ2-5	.	CASRPGGLGFGTQYF	TGTGCCAGCAGGCCGGGGGGGCTGGGTTTTGGGACCCAGTACTTC
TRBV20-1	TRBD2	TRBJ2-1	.	CSARDAREGVYNEQFF	TGCAGTGCTAGAGATGCGCGGGAGGGGGTTTACAATGAGCAGTTCTTC